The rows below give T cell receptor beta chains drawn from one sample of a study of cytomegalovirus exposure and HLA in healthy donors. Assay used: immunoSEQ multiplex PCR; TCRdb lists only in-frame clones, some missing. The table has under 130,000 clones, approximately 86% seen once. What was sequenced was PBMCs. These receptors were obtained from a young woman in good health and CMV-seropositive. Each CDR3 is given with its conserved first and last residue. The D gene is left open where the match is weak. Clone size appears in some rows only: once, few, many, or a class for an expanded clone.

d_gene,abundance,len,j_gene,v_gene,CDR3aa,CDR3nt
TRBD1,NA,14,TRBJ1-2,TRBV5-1,CASSWGQGQSGYTF,TGCGCCAGCAGCTGGGGACAGGGGCAAAGTGGCTACACCTTC
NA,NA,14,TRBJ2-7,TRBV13,CASSTGLGIYEQYF,TGTGCCAGCAGCACAGGGCTCGGGATCTACGAGCAGTACTTC
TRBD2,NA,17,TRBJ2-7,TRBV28,CASSPPRASGSYYEQYF,TGTGCCAGCAGTCCGCCCCGTGCTAGCGGGAGTTACTACGAGCAGTACTTC
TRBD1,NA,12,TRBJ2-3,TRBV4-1,CASSHYRGRGYF,TGCGCCAGCAGCCATTACAGGGGAAGGGGGTATTTT
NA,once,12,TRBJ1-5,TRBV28,CAIQGGNQPQHF,TGTGCCATTCAGGGCGGCAATCAGCCCCAGCATTTT
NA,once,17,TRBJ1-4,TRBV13,CASSSRWEPRANEKLFF,TGTGCCAGCAGCAGCAGGTGGGAGCCTCGGGCTAATGAAAAACTGTTTTTT
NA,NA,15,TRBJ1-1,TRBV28,CASSNPGFRNTEAFF,TGTGCCAGCAGCAACCCGGGATTTAGGAACACTGAAGCTTTCTTT
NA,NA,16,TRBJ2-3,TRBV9,CASSVGASPRTDTQYF,TGTGCCAGCAGCGTAGGAGCTAGCCCCAGGACAGATACGCAGTATTTT
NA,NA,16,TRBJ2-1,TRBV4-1,CASSPIGRGVYNEQFF,TGCGCCAGCAGCCCCATAGGGCGGGGAGTTTACAATGAGCAGTTCTTC
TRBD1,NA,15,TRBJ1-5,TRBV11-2,CASSARDSYNQPQHF,TGTGCCAGCAGCGCCCGGGACAGCTACAATCAGCCCCAGCATTTT
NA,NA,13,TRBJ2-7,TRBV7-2,CASSSRLAYEQYF,TGTGCCAGCAGTTCGAGACTAGCCTACGAGCAGTACTTC
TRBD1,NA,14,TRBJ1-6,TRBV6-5,CASSAGTDSSPLHF,TGTGCCAGCAGTGCCGGGACAGATTCTTCACCCCTCCACTTT
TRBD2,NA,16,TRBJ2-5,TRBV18,CASSGLISGGQETQYF,TGTGCCAGCTCCGGACTGATTAGCGGGGGGCAAGAGACCCAGTACTTC
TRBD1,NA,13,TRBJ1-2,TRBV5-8,CASSWGTGGGYTF,TGTGCCAGCAGCTGGGGGACAGGAGGCGGCTACACCTTC
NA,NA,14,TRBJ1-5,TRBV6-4,CASSETASNQPQHF,TGTGCCAGCAGTGAAACAGCAAGCAATCAGCCCCAGCATTTT
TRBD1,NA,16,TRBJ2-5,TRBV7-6,CASSPFLTGARETQYF,TGTGCCAGCAGCCCTTTCTTGACAGGGGCGCGAGAGACCCAGTACTTC
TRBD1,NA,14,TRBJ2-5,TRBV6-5,CASSPQGEGETQYF,TGTGCCAGCAGCCCGCAGGGGGAAGGAGAGACCCAGTACTTC
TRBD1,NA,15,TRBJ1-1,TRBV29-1,CSARDRGRMNTEAFF,TGCAGCGCCCGGGACAGGGGGAGGATGAACACTGAAGCTTTCTTT
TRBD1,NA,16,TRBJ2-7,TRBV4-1,CASSHLGTGGLYEQYF,TGCGCCAGCAGCCACTTAGGGACAGGGGGTCTGTACGAGCAGTACTTC
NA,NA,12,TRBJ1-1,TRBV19,CASRQGRTEAFF,TGTGCCAGTAGACAGGGACGCACTGAAGCTTTCTTT
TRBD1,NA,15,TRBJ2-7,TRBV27,CASRLTGTEPYEQYF,TGTGCCAGCAGACTGACCGGGACAGAACCCTACGAGCAGTACTTC
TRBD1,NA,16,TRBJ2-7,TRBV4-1,CASSQSTTGVGYEQYF,TGCGCCAGCAGTCAGTCGACAACAGGGGTCGGCTACGAGCAGTACTTC
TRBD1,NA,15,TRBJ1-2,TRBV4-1,CASSLQQGAWGGYTF,TGCGCCAGCAGCCTACAACAGGGGGCCTGGGGTGGCTACACCTTC
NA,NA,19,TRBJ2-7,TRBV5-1,CASSHRQVTGAVISYEQYF,TGCGCCAGCAGCCATAGACAGGTTACTGGGGCTGTGATCTCCTACGAGCAGTACTTC
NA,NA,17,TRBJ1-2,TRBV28,CASSFPIPTGSDYGYTF,TGTGCCAGCAGTTTTCCGATCCCGACCGGCAGCGACTATGGCTACACCTTC
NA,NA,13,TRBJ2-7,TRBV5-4,CATSRGLSYEQYF,TGTGCCACCTCCCGCGGGCTCTCCTACGAGCAGTACTTC
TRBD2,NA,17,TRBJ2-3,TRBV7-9,CASSFRELAGGRDTQYF,TGTGCCAGCAGCTTCCGCGAACTAGCGGGGGGGCGGGATACGCAGTATTTT
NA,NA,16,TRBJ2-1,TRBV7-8,CASSLEVLSSYNEQFF,TGTGCCAGCAGCTTAGAAGTGCTTAGCTCCTACAATGAGCAGTTCTTC
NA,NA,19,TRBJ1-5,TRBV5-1,CARYQASPTQIIAAQPQHF,TGCGCCAGATATCAAGCCAGCCCCACACAAATTATAGCGGCTCAGCCCCAGCATTTT
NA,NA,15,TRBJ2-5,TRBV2,CASNGQKTNQETQYF,TGTGCCAGCAACGGCCAGAAGACTAACCAAGAGACCCAGTACTTC
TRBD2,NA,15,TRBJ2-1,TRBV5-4,CASSMTGLVNNEQFF,TGTGCCAGCAGCATGACGGGACTAGTTAACAATGAGCAGTTCTTC
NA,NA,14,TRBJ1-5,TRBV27,CASSLSGDHQPQHF,TGTGCCAGCAGTTTATCAGGGGATCATCAGCCCCAGCATTTT
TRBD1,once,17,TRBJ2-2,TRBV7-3,CASSLSSGQGVTGELFF,TGTGCCAGCAGCTTAAGTTCGGGACAGGGAGTTACCGGGGAGCTGTTTTTT
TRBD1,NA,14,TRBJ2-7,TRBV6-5,CASSYRDRNYEQYF,TGTGCCAGCAGTTACCGGGACAGAAACTACGAGCAGTACTTC
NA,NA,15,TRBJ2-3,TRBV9,CASTPSGPLVGTQYF,TGTGCCAGCACCCCCAGCGGGCCATTGGTCGGTACGCAGTATTTT
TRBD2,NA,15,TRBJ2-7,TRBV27,CASSFSTSGSYEQYF,TGTGCCAGCAGTTTCTCGACTAGCGGGTCCTACGAGCAGTACTTC
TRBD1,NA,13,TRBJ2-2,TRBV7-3,CAGRTGEAGELFF,TGTGCCGGGAGGACAGGGGAGGCCGGGGAGCTGTTTTTT
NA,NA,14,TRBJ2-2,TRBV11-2,CASSLGGNTGELFF,TGTGCCAGCAGCTTAGGAGGAAACACCGGGGAGCTGTTTTTT
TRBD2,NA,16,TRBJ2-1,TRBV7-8,CASSRSSGGRYNEQFF,TGTGCCAGCAGCCGCTCTAGCGGGGGAAGATACAATGAGCAGTTCTTC
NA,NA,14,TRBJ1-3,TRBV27,CASRSTGLGNTIYF,TGTGCCAGCAGGTCTACAGGGTTGGGAAACACCATATATTTT
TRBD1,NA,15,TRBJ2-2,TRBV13,CASSQTGGASGELFF,TGTGCCAGCAGCCAGACAGGGGGCGCGTCCGGGGAGCTGTTTTTT
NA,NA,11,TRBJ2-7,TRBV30,CAWGQGSEQYF,TGTGCCTGGGGGCAGGGGAGCGAGCAGTACTTC
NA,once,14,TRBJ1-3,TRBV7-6,CASSLVEGGNTIYF,TGTGCCAGCAGCTTAGTCGAGGGAGGAAACACCATATATTTT
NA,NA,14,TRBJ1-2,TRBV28,CASTWGGGRYGYTF,TGTGCCAGCACCTGGGGGGGCGGGAGGTATGGCTACACCTTC
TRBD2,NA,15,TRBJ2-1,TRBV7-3,CASSLTSGSGNEQFF,TGTGCCAGCAGTCTGACTAGCGGGAGCGGGAATGAGCAGTTCTTC